This T cell receptor beta chain comes out of a study of low-dose radiotherapy and immunotherapy resistance in tumors. Study-level background: In Cohort 2, 1 Gy per fraction was delivered every two weeks, for a total of 13 Gy over 26 weeks. TRAV and TRBV primers primed cDNA for both TCRalpha and TCRbeta.

TCR amplification used 15 to 20 PCR cycles, a constant-region primer and a V-primer adapter. TCRdb processed the reads anew with MiXCR; each CDR3 protein has one entry. The table lists about 50,000 distinct CDR3 sequences, roughly 10% of them singletons. This clonotype was detected ten times or more. Noted time point: before trial treatment. The study gave donors nivolumab, ipilimumab, aspirin, low-dose cyclophosphamide and low-dose radiotherapy. The material was PBMCs, obtained before treatment. This TCR was recovered from a female donor with ovarian cancer.

CDR3 bases: TGCGCCAGCAGCCAAGATCGAAAACCTAGCACAGATACGCAGTATTTT. This translates into CASSQDRKPSTDTQYF. V usage is TRBV4-1 and J usage is TRBJ2-3; D gene ambiguous. The germline V gene has CDR1 MGHRA and CDR2 YSYEKL. Trimming stripped 0 bases from V and 0 bases from J, with 10 bases between. The CDR3 is 16 residues long.